The 10 T cell receptor beta chains given below trace back to one sample, sequenced in a study of T cell repertoires in cytomegalovirus infection. TCRdb fed the reads into MiXCR, producing one record per CDR3 protein. The data contain 300,000 to 450,000 distinct CDR3 sequences, roughly 18% of them singletons. Sequences were obtained from PBMCs. The receptors were gathered from a human donor in good health (CMV status not recorded). Some clones in this sample may be carry-over from other donors' samples.

In its sample, this clonotype was seen many times. The chain carries TRBV12-3 or TRBV12-4 and TRBJ1-3, with no clear D. Trimming took off 5 bases at V and 0 bases at J, with 8 bases between the two ends. This CDR3 contains 14 residues. CDR3 region: CASSATDSGNTIYF. The DNA of the CDR3 is TGTGCCAGCAGTGCGACGGACTCTGGAAACACCATATATTTT.

The chain carries TRBV7-2 and TRBJ2-3; 7 nucleotides line up with TRBD2. Unmatched junction bases numbered 11, after V lost 1 base and J lost 4 bases. The CDR3 runs to 17 residues. Germline V gene sequence: CDR1 SGHTA, CDR2 FQGNSA. The CDR3 DNA sequence: TGTGCCAGCAGCTTAGAGGGTCCGGGAGGAAACTCAGATACGCAGTATTTT. Translating it yields CASSLEGPGGNSDTQYF.

This clonotype was counted many times. This chain links TRBV7-2 with TRBJ2-3; the D gene is possibly TRBD2 (6 bases). This CDR3 comprises 18 residues. The V and J ends lost 1 base and 5 bases respectively, with 22 bases between them. CDR1 is SGHTA and CDR2 is FQGNSA in the germline V gene. The CDR3 DNA is TGTGCCAGCAGCTTAGTGGGGAGGCATATTCAAGGTCGAGATACGCAGTATTTT. It specifies CASSLVGRHIQGRDTQYF. Combining the CDR3 with reference TRBV7-2 and TRBJ2-3 gives the whole variable domain GAGVSQSPSNKVTEKGKDVELRCDPISGHTALYWYRQSLGQGLEFLIYFQGNSAPDKSGLPSDRFSAERTGGSVSTLTIQRTQQEDSAVYLCASSLVGRHIQGRDTQYFGPGTRLTVL.

In this sample, this clonotype turned up a few times. This sequence joins TRBV20-1 and TRBJ1-2, with no clear D. Trimming took off 3 bases at V and 2 bases at J, with 10 bases between the two ends. The CDR3 is 13 residues long. Germline V lookup: CDR1 DFQATT, CDR2 SNEGSKA (reference sequence). In DNA form, the CDR3 reads TGCAGTGCTAGCCCCGACGTAAACTATGGCTACACCTTC. This sequence encodes CSASPDVNYGYTF.

The J gene is TRBJ2-5, the V gene TRBV5-1; D may be TRBD2 (5 bases). In germline, CDR1 is SGHRS, CDR2 YFSETQ. This CDR3 is built from 15 residues. V lost 0 bases to trimming and J lost 2 bases, with 11 bases between them. CDR3 in DNA: TGCGCCAGCAGCTTGGGAGGAGGTCAACAAGAGACCCAGTACTTC. Protein sequence: CASSLGGGQQETQYF.

This clonotype occurred many times. The rearrangement joins TRBV7-2 to TRBJ2-1; no firm D call. The CDR3 spans 14 residues. Between the trimmed V and J ends, which lost 5 bases and 4 bases, there was a span of 12 bases. Per the germline V gene, CDR1 is SGHTA and CDR2 is FQGNSA. The CDR3 region is CASSPLTNYNEQFF. CDR3 coding DNA: TGTGCCAGCAGCCCCTTAACAAATTACAATGAGCAGTTCTTC.

The chain is built from TRBV28 and TRBJ1-2; D gene ambiguous. The length of the CDR3 is 13 residues. V lost 4 bases, J lost 8 bases, and 14 bases lay in between. The germline gives CDR1 MDHEN, CDR2 SYDVKM. CDR3 in amino acids: CASSSHLIGGYTF. As DNA, the CDR3 is TGTGCCAGCAGTTCCCATCTAATAGGAGGCTACACCTTC.

This CDR3 is CSAPSQSGEQFF. The CDR3 nucleotides are TGCAGCGCTCCCTCCCAGTCTGGTGAGCAGTTCTTC. The V and J genes are TRBV29-1 and TRBJ2-1; D is undetermined. CDR3 length: 12 amino acids. The V and J ends lost 7 bases and 9 bases respectively, with 16 bases between them. CDR1 and CDR2 (germline): SQVTM, ANQGSEA.

The chain links TRBV29-1 to TRBJ1-2, with TRBD1 as a possible D gene (5 bases). Germline loops: CDR1 SQVTM, CDR2 ANQGSEA. The V end lost 6 bases, the J end lost 4 bases, and 12 bases lay between the germline ends. CDR3 length: 12 residues. The CDR3 coding sequence is TGCAGCGTGGAGACAGAACTCTATGGCTACACCTTC. Protein sequence: CSVETELYGYTF.

Only a few counts were recorded for this clonotype. The chain uses TRBV28 and TRBJ2-7; D is possibly TRBD1 (5 bases). The V end lost 8 bases, the J end lost 5 bases, and 13 bases lay between the germline ends. This CDR3 has 12 amino acids. Germline-derived CDR1 and CDR2 are MDHEN and SYDVKM. This chain's CDR3 is CASGTGFNEQYF. The CDR3, as DNA: TGTGCCAGCGGAACAGGTTTCAACGAGCAGTACTTC.